Included here is one T cell receptor beta chain sequence, with context. The antigen is undetermined. The data originate from a study of OX40 agonist ivuxolimab in advanced cancers. J gave up 3 bases and V 3 bases, and 8 bases lay outside the gene matches. Germline values: CDR1 MDHEN, CDR2 SYDVKM. There are 15 residues in the CDR3. Sequenced by immunoSEQ multiplex PCR; TCRdb stores in-frame clones only, minus some. The sample shows 85,000 to 100,000 clones, roughly 89% of them seen only once. Findings of the study overall: CD8+ T cells averaged more expanded clones than CD4+.

This sample comprised CD4+ or CD8+ T cells sorted from blood, obtained in a trial of the OX40 agonist ivuxolimab. This TCR derives from an adult with an advanced solid tumor such as melanoma, head and neck, liver or kidney cancer. The V call is TRBV28, the J call TRBJ2-7; TRBD1 agrees at 7 bases. The chain's CDR3 is CASSLEDRTFYEQYF. For the CDR3, the DNA is TGTGCCAGCAGTTTGGAGGACAGGACCTTCTACGAGCAGTACTTC.